What follows are 19 T cell receptor beta chains derived from one specimen sequenced in a study of siplizumab effects on memory and regulatory T cells (dated 2019 in TCRdb). For these receptors, no antigen is known. The method was the immunoSEQ multiplex PCR assay. TCRdb carries this immuneACCESS record with in-frame sequences only. Its versions omit some clonotypes, under half of them owing to an unresolved V gene in the studies checked, with the rest unexplained. This sample comprises 20,000 or so clones, about 45% of them detected only once. The ten biggest clones cover 6% of the sample. For about 6 days, cells in the mixed lymphocyte reaction were kept in coculture at 37 degrees C. The sample taken for sequencing was CFSE-low (dividing) CD4+ T cells sorted from an allogeneic mixed lymphocyte reaction. These receptors all stem from a human donor in good health; the cells came from an allogeneic mixed lymphocyte reaction. Some clones in this sample may be carry-over from other donors' samples.

This clone is medium-sized. The V gene is TRBV14, the J gene TRBJ1-2, with a tentative D call TRBD1 (5 bases). Between the trimmed V and J ends, which lost 1 base and 4 bases, there was a span of 10 bases. CDR1 and CDR2 from the germline V gene are SGHDN and FVKESK. The CDR3 has 14 amino acids. As DNA, the CDR3 is TGTGCCAGCAGCCAAGGGGGGGTGGGCTATGGCTACACCTTC. This translates into CASSQGGVGYGYTF.

Sample share makes this clone medium-sized. The rearrangement links TRBV6-5 to TRBJ2-1; D possibly corresponds to TRBD1 (6 bases). This CDR3 contains 15 residues. The germline V and J ends were trimmed by 5 bases and 0 bases, with 11 bases remaining between them. The germline CDR1 and CDR2 sequences are MNHEY and SVGAGI. The CDR3 loop is CASSRDTGSYNEQFF. Written as DNA, the CDR3 is TGTGCCAGCAGTAGGGACACCGGCTCCTACAATGAGCAGTTCTTC.

The chain is built from TRBV2 and TRBJ2-7, with D maybe TRBD1 (5 bases). V lost 6 bases to trimming and J lost 4 bases, with 13 bases between them. Germline V lookup: CDR1 SNHLY, CDR2 FYNNEI. The CDR3 covers 13 residues. The DNA for the CDR3 is TGTGCCAGCAGACCCGACCCAGGGTACGAGCAGTACTTC. Translated, it gives CASRPDPGYEQYF.

The chain joins TRBV7-2 to TRBJ1-2; tentative D call: TRBD1 (5 bases). Per the germline V gene, CDR1 is SGHTA and CDR2 is FQGNSA. Trimming pared 5 bases from V and 2 bases from J, leaving 15 bases between. CDR3 size: 15 residues. CDR3 DNA sequence: TGTGCCAGCAGCCCACGTTGGGGCTCGAACTATGGCTACACCTTC. It yields the protein CASSPRWGSNYGYTF.

The CDR3, as DNA: TGTGCCAGCAGCTCTTCGACAGCCCCCGCTACTAATGAAAAACTGTTTTTT. Protein product: CASSSSTAPATNEKLFF. The chain recombines TRBV7-8 with TRBJ1-4; maybe TRBD1 (5 bases). Deletions cut 4 bases from V and 2 bases from J, with 17 bases between. Germline assignment: CDR1 SGHVS and CDR2 FQNEAQ. CDR3 length: 17 residues.

This clone is deemed medium-sized. The chain is built from TRBV5-1 and TRBJ2-6; no definite D call. The ends were cut back, 2 bases at V and 1 base at J, with 4 bases in the middle. The germline V gene encodes CDR1 SGHRS and CDR2 YFSETQ. CDR3 length: 14 amino acids. The CDR3 loop is CASSFWSGANVLTF. DNA of the CDR3: TGCGCCAGCAGCTTTTGGTCTGGGGCCAACGTCCTGACTTTC.

This clone was observed many times. The chain has TRBV19 and TRBJ1-2; 8 bases match TRBD1. Germline V CDR1 and CDR2: LNHDA, SQIVND (reference sequence). V shed 4 bases, J shed 0 bases, and the junction held 16 bases outside the gene matches. The CDR3 length is 19 residues. CDR3 sequence: CASSRTGQTARLSNYGYTF. The CDR3, as DNA: TGTGCCAGTAGTAGGACAGGGCAAACGGCGAGGCTGTCTAACTATGGCTACACCTTC.

The chain couples TRBV11-2 to TRBJ2-1, with D hard to call. Germline V lookup: CDR1 SGHAT, CDR2 FQNNGV. V lost 5 bases and J lost 4, with 12 bases in between. The CDR3 runs 14 residues. CDR3 in DNA: TGTGCCAGCAGCCCCAGATCACCGTACAATGAGCAGTTCTTC. This gives the protein CASSPRSPYNEQFF.

This clone turned up a few times. CDR3 DNA: TGTGCCAGCAGCTTCCACAATGAGCAGTTCTTC. It specifies CASSFHNEQFF. The rearrangement joins TRBV7-2 to TRBJ2-1, with D unresolved. CDR1 is SGHTA, CDR2 FQGNSA, per germline. This CDR3 contains 11 residues. Trimming left V 3 bases short and J 5 bases short, with 2 bases between.

Remarks on this clone: Other DNA sequences in this specimen translate into the identical CDR3. This chain links TRBV15 with TRBJ1-2; the D gene is possibly TRBD1 (5 bases). In germline, CDR1 is LNHNV, CDR2 YYDKDF (reference sequence). The V end lost 3 bases, the J end lost 4 bases, and 12 bases lay between the germline ends. The CDR3 has 14 amino acids. The CDR3 here is CATSRGVRSYGYTF. The CDR3 nucleotides are TGTGCCACCAGCAGGGGGGTTCGGAGCTATGGCTACACCTTC.

This clone is medium-sized by share. The gene calls are TRBV28 and TRBJ1-2; TRBD1 aligns across 7 bases. The trim removed 5 bases at V and 7 bases at J, leaving 10 bases unmatched. Per germline, CDR1 MDHEN and CDR2 SYDVKM. CDR3 length: 14 residues. CDR3 nucleotide sequence: TGTGCCAGCAGTCTACAGGGGCCCCAGGGTGGCTACACCTTC. Residues: CASSLQGPQGGYTF.

This sequence joins TRBV6-5 and TRBJ2-7; TRBD1 aligns across 7 bases. After removal of 3 bases from V and 2 bases from J, the junction contained 4 bases not matched to a gene. Germline V gene data show CDR1 as MNHEY and CDR2 as SVGAGI. This CDR3 is built from 14 residues. The CDR3 reads CASSYTTGAYEQYF. CDR3 DNA sequence: TGTGCCAGCAGTTATACCACAGGGGCCTACGAGCAGTACTTC.

This sequence joins TRBV6-1 and TRBJ1-5; the D gene is possibly TRBD1 (6 bases). The V end was cut by 2 bases, the J end by 6 bases, with 17 bases between. There are 16 residues in the CDR3. Germline assignment: CDR1 MNHNS and CDR2 SASEGT. CDR3: CASSERRQVAAQPQHF. In DNA form, the CDR3 reads TGTGCCAGCAGTGAACGACGACAGGTTGCGGCTCAGCCCCAGCATTTT.

Within the sample, this clone is medium-sized (0.01 to 0.1%). The rearrangement links TRBV10-3 to TRBJ1-2, with D possibly matching TRBD1 (6 bases). The CDR3 is 14 amino acids. Trimming removed 0 bases at V and 2 bases at J, with 7 bases between. Germline CDR1 ENHRY, CDR2 SYGVKD. CDR3 nucleotide sequence: TGTGCCATCAGTGAGTCTACAGGGAACTATGGCTACACCTTC. It is translated as CAISESTGNYGYTF.

The rearrangement uses TRBV6-5 and TRBJ2-7; D might be TRBD1 or TRBD2, each matching 5 bases. CDR3 length equals 11 residues. CDR1 and CDR2 (germline): MNHEY, SVGAGI. V lost 5 bases to trimming and J lost 9 bases, with 11 bases between them. The CDR3 sequence: CASSDVGTQYF. The CDR3 DNA sequence: TGTGCCAGCAGTGACGTAGGGACGCAGTACTTC.

This clone was counted only a few times. J is TRBJ2-2 and V is TRBV6-5, with unresolved D. V lost 8 bases to trimming and J lost 1 base, with 11 bases between them. The CDR3 sequence is 14 residues long. The V gene's germline CDR1 is MNHEY and CDR2 SVGAGI. The CDR3 bases are TGTGCCAGCTCCGCGCTCGTGAACACCGGGGAGCTGTTTTTT. Residues: CASSALVNTGELFF.

In DNA, the CDR3 is TGTGCCAGCACCCTCAGGGGTGCTGGCATTCAGTACTTC. Translated: CASTLRGAGIQYF. The chain recombines TRBV6-6 with TRBJ2-4; the D gene is possibly TRBD1 (6 bases). This CDR3 is built from 13 residues. V shed 7 bases and J shed 9 bases, with 16 bases lying between them. In germline, CDR1 is MNHNY, CDR2 SVGAGI (reference sequence).

This clone came up a few times. The V gene is TRBV7-9, the J gene TRBJ2-3; no firm D call. Germline V lookup: CDR1 SEHNR, CDR2 FQNEAQ (reference sequence). This CDR3 has 16 amino acids. The germline V and J ends were trimmed by 2 bases and 1 base, with 13 bases remaining between them. CDR3 in amino acids: CASSLSLWVGTDTQYF. The CDR3 nucleotides read TGTGCCAGCAGCTTAAGCCTTTGGGTGGGCACAGATACGCAGTATTTT.

The sample holds a few counts of this clone. V is TRBV11-3 and J is TRBJ1-3; D is undetermined. The CDR3 runs 14 residues. Germline lookup yields CDR1 SGHNT and CDR2 YENEEA. Trimming stripped 1 base from V and 0 bases from J, with 4 bases between. CDR3 residues: CASSLGYSGNTIYF. CDR3 sequence (DNA): TGTGCCAGCAGCTTAGGGTACTCTGGAAACACCATATATTTT.